These T cell receptor beta chains were read from a single sample in a study of shared clonotypes between healthy human individuals. Profiling relied on immunoSEQ multiplex PCR, and the TCRdb table lists in-frame clones only, not all of them. Here the sample spans about 2.4 million clones, 93% being singletons. The specimen sequenced was naive CD4+ T cells from PBMCs. The origin of the receptors is a man younger than 30 in good health. Some clones in this sample may be carry-over from other donors' samples. The CDR3 runs from the conserved cysteine through the conserved F or W. A D gene is named only where the DNA matches it firmly. Clone size is shown for a subset of rows, as once, few, many or a class of expanded clone.

size: -
D: TRBD1
V: TRBV5-4
J: TRBJ2-6
DNA: TGTGCCAGCAGCTCGCGACAGGGGGCACGCTCTGGGGCCAACGTCCTGACTTTC
CDR3: CASSSRQGARSGANVLTF

size: -
D: TRBD2
V: TRBV4-1
J: TRBJ2-7
DNA: TGCGCCAGCAGCCAAGAAGGTGGGAGTACTAGCGGGAGTCGGCAGTACTTC
CDR3: CASSQEGGSTSGSRQYF

size: -
D: TRBD1
V: TRBV28
J: TRBJ2-7
DNA: TGTGCCAGCCATCGACAGGGGGTCGCGCAGTACTTC
CDR3: CASHRQGVAQYF

size: -
D: TRBD2
V: TRBV30
J: TRBJ2-7
DNA: TGTGCCTGGAGTAAAGGTCATACGGTGGGCGGGAGCTCCTACGAGCAGTACTTC
CDR3: CAWSKGHTVGGSSYEQYF

size: once
D: TRBD1
V: TRBV19
J: TRBJ2-7
DNA: TGTGCCAGTAGTATAGTTGGGACAGGGACTTCCGAGCAGTACTTC
CDR3: CASSIVGTGTSEQYF

size: -
D: TRBD1
V: TRBV5-4
J: TRBJ1-1
DNA: TGTGCCAGCAGCTTGACTTCGTGGCGGGACAGGGACACTGAAGCTTTCTTT
CDR3: CASSLTSWRDRDTEAFF

size: -
D: TRBD2
V: TRBV19
J: TRBJ2-1
DNA: TGTGCCAGTAGTCGACTAGCTTCTGAGCAGTTCTTC
CDR3: CASSRLASEQFF

size: -
D: TRBD2
V: TRBV27
J: TRBJ2-1
DNA: TGTGCCAGCAGTCCATCCGCCCCGCTAGCGGGAACCCCCTACAATGAGCAGTTCTTC
CDR3: CASSPSAPLAGTPYNEQFF

size: -
D: -
V: TRBV6-1
J: TRBJ2-5
DNA: TGTGCCAGCAGGACAGGTGGGATCTTAGAGACCCAGTACTTC
CDR3: CASRTGGILETQYF

size: -
D: -
V: TRBV19
J: TRBJ2-7
DNA: TGTGCCAGTAGTGACCCAGGGAGGTCCTACGAGCAGTACTTC
CDR3: CASSDPGRSYEQYF

size: once
D: -
V: TRBV28
J: TRBJ2-7
DNA: TGTGCCAGCAGAACCCCCGGGGCCTACGAGCAGTACTTC
CDR3: CASRTPGAYEQYF

size: -
D: -
V: TRBV6-6
J: TRBJ1-6
DNA: TGTGCCAGCCGGGACCCTGGAACCTCGGATTCACCCCTCCACTTT
CDR3: CASRDPGTSDSPLHF

size: -
D: -
V: TRBV7-3
J: TRBJ1-2
DNA: TGTGCCAGCAGCTTGACAGGCCAAAACTATGGCTACACCTTC
CDR3: CASSLTGQNYGYTF

size: -
D: -
V: TRBV5-5
J: TRBJ2-7
DNA: TGTGCCAGCAGCTCCAGGGAGTCCTCCTACGAGCAGTACTTC
CDR3: CASSSRESSYEQYF

size: -
D: -
V: TRBV30
J: TRBJ2-1
DNA: TGTGCCTGGAGTGTACTCGGGGACCCCCCCAAATTTTACAATGAGCAGTTCTTC
CDR3: CAWSVLGDPPKFYNEQFF

size: -
D: -
V: TRBV15
J: TRBJ2-3
DNA: TGTGCCACCAGCAGAGTGGATACGCAGTATTTT
CDR3: CATSRVDTQYF

size: -
D: -
V: TRBV9
J: TRBJ2-7
DNA: TGTGCCAGCAGCGTAGACCAGACGGGGCCTAGGCAGTACTTC
CDR3: CASSVDQTGPRQYF

size: -
D: -
V: TRBV5-1
J: TRBJ1-5
DNA: TGCGCCAGCAGCTTGACTCCGGAAGATCAGCCCCAGCATTTT
CDR3: CASSLTPEDQPQHF

size: once
D: TRBD1
V: TRBV4-1
J: TRBJ2-3
DNA: TGCGCCAGCAGCCAAGAACAGGGGGCGAGCACAGATACGCAGTATTTT
CDR3: CASSQEQGASTDTQYF

size: -
D: -
V: TRBV30
J: TRBJ2-5
DNA: TGTGCCTGGAGTGTAAATTCGCCCCGGGGCCGGGGGACCCAGTACTTC
CDR3: CAWSVNSPRGRGTQYF

size: -
D: TRBD1
V: TRBV10-2
J: TRBJ1-1
DNA: TGCGCCAGCAACCCGGGACAGGGTGGCACTGAAGCTTTCTTT
CDR3: CASNPGQGGTEAFF

size: -
D: -
V: TRBV11-2
J: TRBJ1-4
DNA: TGTGCCAGCAGCGAAATTAGGGGGACTAATGAAAAACTGTTTTTT
CDR3: CASSEIRGTNEKLFF

size: few
D: -
V: TRBV30
J: TRBJ1-1
DNA: TGTGCCTGGAGTGTAGGGTCCGCGGAAGCTTTCTTT
CDR3: CAWSVGSAEAFF

size: -
D: TRBD2
V: TRBV6-4
J: TRBJ2-7
DNA: TGTGCCAGCAGTGACGAGTGGGCTAGCGGGAGGGAGCCCTACGAGCAGTACTTC
CDR3: CASSDEWASGREPYEQYF

size: -
D: TRBD1
V: TRBV4-3
J: TRBJ2-1
DNA: TGCGCCAGCAGCCAAGATCGGGACAGACCCGAGCAGTTCTTC
CDR3: CASSQDRDRPEQFF

size: -
D: TRBD2
V: TRBV9
J: TRBJ2-7
DNA: TGTGCCAGCAGTCGTAGCGGGAGAGAGGACGAGCAGTACTTC
CDR3: CASSRSGREDEQYF

size: once
D: TRBD1
V: TRBV29-1
J: TRBJ2-1
DNA: TGCAGCGTTGAATCAACAGGGGGTGCGGGCGGGCAGTTCTTC
CDR3: CSVESTGGAGGQFF

size: -
D: -
V: TRBV27
J: TRBJ2-2
DNA: TGTGCCAGCAGTTATCTTTCCGGGGAGCTGTTTTTT
CDR3: CASSYLSGELFF

size: -
D: -
V: TRBV10-3
J: TRBJ1-4
DNA: TGTGCCATCAGTGAGCGAAGCGAAAAACTGTTTTTT
CDR3: CAISERSEKLFF

size: -
D: -
V: TRBV4-1
J: TRBJ1-2
DNA: TGCGCCAGCAGCCAAGCCGCGGGTTACTATGGCTACACCTTC
CDR3: CASSQAAGYYGYTF

size: -
D: -
V: TRBV6-5
J: TRBJ2-3
DNA: TGTGCCAGCAGACCCCCCCTCTTGGGGGATCCGCAGTATTTT
CDR3: CASRPPLLGDPQYF

size: -
D: -
V: TRBV18
J: TRBJ1-1
DNA: TGTGCCAGCTCACTGAGCTCACAGGGATATACTGAAGCTTTCTTT
CDR3: CASSLSSQGYTEAFF

size: -
D: -
V: TRBV6-5
J: TRBJ2-7
DNA: TGTGCCAGCAGTTACTCGAGGAAGGGGGGGCCCTACGAGCAGTACTTC
CDR3: CASSYSRKGGPYEQYF

size: -
D: TRBD2
V: TRBV7-2
J: TRBJ2-7
DNA: TGTGCCAGCAGCTTAATACCTAGCGGGACCCACGAGCAGTACTTC
CDR3: CASSLIPSGTHEQYF

size: -
D: -
V: TRBV4-1
J: TRBJ2-5
DNA: TGCGCCAGCAGCCAAGTTCGGTTAGGCTCATCGGAGACCCAGTACTTC
CDR3: CASSQVRLGSSETQYF

size: -
D: TRBD1
V: TRBV6-1
J: TRBJ1-4
DNA: TGTGCCAGCACCCCCGGGAGGGGGCGCTTTGAAAAACTGTTTTTT
CDR3: CASTPGRGRFEKLFF

size: -
D: TRBD2
V: TRBV28
J: TRBJ2-7
DNA: TGTGCCAGCACCTCGGGGGGGGCAGGCTACGAGCAGTACTTC
CDR3: CASTSGGAGYEQYF

size: -
D: -
V: TRBV5-1
J: TRBJ1-1
DNA: TGCGCCAGCAGCTTAAATGGGCTGATGAACACTGAAGCTTTCTTT
CDR3: CASSLNGLMNTEAFF

size: once
D: -
V: TRBV14
J: TRBJ2-5
DNA: TGTGCCAGCAGCCAAAACACGGAGACCCAGTACTTC
CDR3: CASSQNTETQYF

size: -
D: TRBD2
V: TRBV28
J: TRBJ2-1
DNA: TGTGCCAGCAGTCAAACCGGGACTAGGACTTCCTACAATGAGCAGTTCTTC
CDR3: CASSQTGTRTSYNEQFF

size: -
D: -
V: TRBV29-1
J: TRBJ2-7
DNA: TGCAGCGTGAGGGGCAGCTCCTACGAGCAGTACTTC
CDR3: CSVRGSSYEQYF

size: -
D: -
V: TRBV7-2
J: TRBJ1-1
DNA: TGTGCCAGCAGCACCGCGGAGGGTTACACTGAAGCTTTCTTT
CDR3: CASSTAEGYTEAFF